This T cell receptor beta chain was profiled in a study of immune heterogeneity within non-small cell lung tumors. About the study: It was found that the tumors were several squamous cell carcinomas, over nine non-squamous carcinomas and 1 not otherwise specified. Study-wide findings and caveats: Identical dominant CDR3 beta clonotypes were found repeatedly across the tumor sites of a single patient, and these appeared alongside high-frequency clones that were unique to particular tumor locations. A moderate but significant correlation was observed between local T-cell clonality and local tumor mutational burden (R approximately 0.34).

Genomic DNA from bulk tumor acted as the template, and around 630 ng was loaded per sample. Surgical sampling yielded several biopsies per primary tumor (spaced far apart). Curative surgery was performed on patients who had untreated, newly diagnosed non-small cell lung cancer. Donors comprised surgical patients with newly diagnosed non-small cell lung cancer, operated on with curative intent. This clonotype was seen just once. Its antigen is not identified. Being one base from a much bigger clone, this may be a read error. The CDR3 loop spans 15 amino acids. CDR1 and CDR2 (germline): SGHVS, FQNEAQ. The authors amplified TCR beta CDR3 by multiplex PCR with 32 V and 13 J primers. TCRdb reanalysed the multiplex PCR reads using MiXCR and keeps one entry per CDR3 protein. The sample yields 10,000 to 15,000 distinct CDR3 sequences, less than 30% seen once.

The chain has TRBV7-8 and TRBJ1-4; D gene unclear. The clonotype was recovered from a man aged 45 to 65 with non-small cell lung cancer. The sample comprised lung tumor tissue. CDR3 bases: TGTACCAGCAGCTTAAGGACGGTTTCTAATGAAAAACTGTTTTTT. Translating it yields CTSSLRTVSNEKLFF.